This T cell receptor beta chain was retrieved from a study of T-cell reconstitution after alpha-beta-depleted transplantation in children (dated by TCRdb to the mid-2010s). Study-wide context: The study quantitatively tracked T-cell immune reconstitution after TCRalphabeta/CD19-depleted allogeneic hematopoietic cell transplantation in children using TCR repertoire profiling. Results the study describes overall, beyond this receptor: The high TCRbeta diversity at day 60 in some patients was ascribed to recipient T cells and intrathymic progenitors that had survived conditioning. The apparently early recovery of alphabetaT-cell counts about two months after transplant reportedly depended on only several hundred rapidly expanded clones that came from non-depleted graft cells. Over subsequent months, a decline in hyperexpanded clone frequencies was noted, and after one year, T-cell counts and TCRbeta diversity were mostly ascribed to newly produced T cells.

The library was built by means of PCR. The data were produced on an Illumina HiSeq 2500. TCR libraries were prepared with molecular barcoding, using unique molecular identifiers to normalize TCRbeta repertoire quantification. The public sequencing data were trimmed at Q25 with fastp and processed into clonotypes with MiXCR by TCRdb, which kept only in-frame beta chains. Records with the same CDR3 protein are collapsed into one entry carrying the most frequent genes and DNA. A total of around 700,000 distinct CDR3 sequences appear in this sample, roughly 14% of them only once. Of the sample, around 0.79% falls within the top ten clones. The sample holds a few counts of this clonotype. Its antigen target is currently unknown. Base qualities were left out, and no much larger clone turns up one base away. The germline V gene (reference sequence) supplies CDR1 DFQATT and CDR2 SNEGSKA. V is reduced by 7 bases and J by 3 bases, leaving a spacing of 5 bases between them. Including cysteine and phenylalanine, the CDR3 has 10 amino acids. The entry retains the CDR3 DNA only, 30 bases that are in frame from base 1.

According to the study, the label for this sample's treatment or condition signals: allogeneic hematopoietic cell transplantation with graft depleted of TCRalphabeta T cells and CD19 B cells. Transplant recipients were children who received TCRalphabeta/CD19-depleted allogeneic hematopoietic cell grafts. This receptor was taken from a girl aged 2 to 9 with congenital amegakaryocytic thrombocytopenia, due to receive a stem cell transplant. Source: PBMCs, taken before TCRalphabeta/CD19-depleted stem cell transplant. The chain is assembled from TRBV20-1 and TRBJ2-3; the D gene identity is not certain. The CDR3 protein sequence reads: CSVFTDTQYF. The DNA sequence reads TGCAGTGTTTTTACAGATACGCAGTATTTT.